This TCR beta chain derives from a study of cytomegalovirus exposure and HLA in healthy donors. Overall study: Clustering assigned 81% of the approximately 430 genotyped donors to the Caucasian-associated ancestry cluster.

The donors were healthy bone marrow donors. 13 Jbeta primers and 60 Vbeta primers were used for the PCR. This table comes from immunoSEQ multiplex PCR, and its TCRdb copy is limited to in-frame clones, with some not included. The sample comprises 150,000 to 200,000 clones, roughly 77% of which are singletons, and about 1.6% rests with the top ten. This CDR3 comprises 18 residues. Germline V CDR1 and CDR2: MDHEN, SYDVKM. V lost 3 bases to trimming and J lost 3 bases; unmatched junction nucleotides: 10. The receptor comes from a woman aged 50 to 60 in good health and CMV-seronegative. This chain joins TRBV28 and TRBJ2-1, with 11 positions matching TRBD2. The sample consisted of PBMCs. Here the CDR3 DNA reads TGTGCCAGCAGTTTTCTAGCGGGAGGCCTCCTCAGCTACAATGAGCAGTTCTTC. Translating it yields CASSFLAGGLLSYNEQFF.